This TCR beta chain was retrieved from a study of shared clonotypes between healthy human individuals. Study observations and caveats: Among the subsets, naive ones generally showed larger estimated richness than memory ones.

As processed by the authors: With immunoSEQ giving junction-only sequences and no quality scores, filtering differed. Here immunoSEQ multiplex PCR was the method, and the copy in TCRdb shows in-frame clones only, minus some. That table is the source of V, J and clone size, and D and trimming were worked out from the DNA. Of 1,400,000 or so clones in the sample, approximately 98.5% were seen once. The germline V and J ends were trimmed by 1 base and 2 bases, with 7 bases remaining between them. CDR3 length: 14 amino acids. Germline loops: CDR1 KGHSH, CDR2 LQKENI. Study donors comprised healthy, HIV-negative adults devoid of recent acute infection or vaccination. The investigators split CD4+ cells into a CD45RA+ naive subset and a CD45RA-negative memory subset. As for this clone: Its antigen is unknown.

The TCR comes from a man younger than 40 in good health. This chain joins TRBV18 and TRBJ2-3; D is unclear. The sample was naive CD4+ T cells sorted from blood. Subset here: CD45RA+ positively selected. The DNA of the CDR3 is TGTGCCAGCTCACCACTTCCCCACACAGATACGCAGTATTTT. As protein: CASSPLPHTDTQYF.